Here is one TCR beta chain with its context. Its antigen is unknown. The record originates from a study of blood T cells in healthy people across ages. Study-wide findings and caveats: Both higher diversity and more naive CD4+ cells marked long-lived donors when set against aged donors.

The CDR3 covers 12 residues. V dropped 7 bases and J dropped 9 bases, with 13 bases sitting between them. A second PCR of about 7 to 12 cycles used a sample-barcoded 5' primer and a J-beta primer mix. Each CDR3 protein is one row after TCRdb ran MiXCR on the 5' RACE reads. The sample has 1 million or so distinct CDR3 sequences, approximately 25% seen once. The sample was also linked to a second study, of T cells of mothers and their children. That work adds: Mother-child pairs who were related displayed a slightly higher overlap than unrelated pairs, a difference that was non-significant.

The receptor comes from a girl aged 2 to 9 in good health. Sequenced sample: blood. This sequence joins TRBV12-3 or TRBV12-4 and TRBJ2-1; D not certain. The CDR3 loop is CASTPRWGEQFF. In DNA form, the CDR3 reads TGTGCCAGCACGCCCCGTTGGGGTGAGCAGTTCTTC.